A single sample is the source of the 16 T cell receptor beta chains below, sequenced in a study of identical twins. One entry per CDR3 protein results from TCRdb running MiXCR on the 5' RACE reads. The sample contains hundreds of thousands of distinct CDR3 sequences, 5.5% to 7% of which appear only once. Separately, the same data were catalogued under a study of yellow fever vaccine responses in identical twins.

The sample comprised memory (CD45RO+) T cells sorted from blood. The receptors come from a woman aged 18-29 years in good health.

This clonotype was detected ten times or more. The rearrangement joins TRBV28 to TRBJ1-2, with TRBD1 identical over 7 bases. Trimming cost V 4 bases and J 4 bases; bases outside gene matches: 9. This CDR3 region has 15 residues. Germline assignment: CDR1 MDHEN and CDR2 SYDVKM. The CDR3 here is CASSWNPGQSYGYTF. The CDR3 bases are TGTGCCAGCAGTTGGAACCCGGGACAGTCCTATGGCTACACCTTC.

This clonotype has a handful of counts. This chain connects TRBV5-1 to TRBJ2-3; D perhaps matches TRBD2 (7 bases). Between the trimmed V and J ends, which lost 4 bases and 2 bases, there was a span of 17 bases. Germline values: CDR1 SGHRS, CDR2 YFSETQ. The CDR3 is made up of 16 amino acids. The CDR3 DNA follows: TGCGCCAGCAGCCGAGGGGGGGTCACCGCCACAGATACGCAGTATTTT. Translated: CASSRGGVTATDTQYF.

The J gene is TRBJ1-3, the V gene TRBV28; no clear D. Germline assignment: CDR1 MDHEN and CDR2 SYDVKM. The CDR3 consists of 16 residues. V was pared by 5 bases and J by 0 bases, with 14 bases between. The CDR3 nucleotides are TGTGCCAGCAGTCTATTGTCGGCGTCCTCTGGAAACACCATATATTTT. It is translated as CASSLLSASSGNTIYF.

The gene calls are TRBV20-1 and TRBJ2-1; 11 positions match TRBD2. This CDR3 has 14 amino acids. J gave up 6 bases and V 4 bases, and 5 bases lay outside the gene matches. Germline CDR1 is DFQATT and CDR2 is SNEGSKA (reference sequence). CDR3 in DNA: TGCAGTGCTACCGGGACTAGCGGTACCAATGAGCAGTTCTTC. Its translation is CSATGTSGTNEQFF.

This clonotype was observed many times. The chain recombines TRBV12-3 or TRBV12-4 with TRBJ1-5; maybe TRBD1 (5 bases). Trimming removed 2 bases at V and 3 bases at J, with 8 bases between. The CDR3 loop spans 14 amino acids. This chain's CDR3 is CASSLTGYNQPQHF. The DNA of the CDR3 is TGTGCCAGCAGTTTAACAGGCTACAATCAGCCCCAGCATTTT.

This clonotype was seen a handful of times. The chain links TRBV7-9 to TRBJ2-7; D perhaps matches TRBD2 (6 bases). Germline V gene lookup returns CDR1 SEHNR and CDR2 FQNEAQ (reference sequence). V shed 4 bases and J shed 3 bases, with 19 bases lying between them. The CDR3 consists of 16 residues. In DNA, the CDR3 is TGTGCCAGCAGCTCCGCTCCGGGACGCGGGGACTACGAGCAGTACTTC. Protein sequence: CASSSAPGRGDYEQYF.

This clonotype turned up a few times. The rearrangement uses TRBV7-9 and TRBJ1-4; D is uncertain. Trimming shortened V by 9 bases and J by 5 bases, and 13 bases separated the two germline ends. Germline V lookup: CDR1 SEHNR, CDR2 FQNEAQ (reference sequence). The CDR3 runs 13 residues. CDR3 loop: CASSTLGNEKLFF. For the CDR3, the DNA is TGTGCCAGTTCAACGTTGGGAAATGAAAAACTGTTTTTT.

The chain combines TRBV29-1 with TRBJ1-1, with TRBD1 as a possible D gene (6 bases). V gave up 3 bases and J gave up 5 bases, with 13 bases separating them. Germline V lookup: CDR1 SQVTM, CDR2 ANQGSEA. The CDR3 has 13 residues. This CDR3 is CSVDGGLRTEAFF. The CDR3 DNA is TGCAGCGTTGATGGGGGCTTGCGGACTGAAGCTTTCTTT.

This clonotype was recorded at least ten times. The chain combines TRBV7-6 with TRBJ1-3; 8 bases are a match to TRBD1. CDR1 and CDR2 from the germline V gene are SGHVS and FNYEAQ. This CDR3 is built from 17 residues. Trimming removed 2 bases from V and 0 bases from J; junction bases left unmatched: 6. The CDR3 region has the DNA TGTGCCAGCAGCTTAATGTCGGGACAGGTCTCTGGAAACACCATATATTTT. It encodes CASSLMSGQVSGNTIYF.

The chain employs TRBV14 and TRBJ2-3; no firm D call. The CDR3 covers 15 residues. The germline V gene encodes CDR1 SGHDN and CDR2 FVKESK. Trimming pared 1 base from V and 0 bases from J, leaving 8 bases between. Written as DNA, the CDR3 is TGTGCCAGCAGCCAAGTACTTGGGAGCACAGATACGCAGTATTTT. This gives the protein CASSQVLGSTDTQYF.

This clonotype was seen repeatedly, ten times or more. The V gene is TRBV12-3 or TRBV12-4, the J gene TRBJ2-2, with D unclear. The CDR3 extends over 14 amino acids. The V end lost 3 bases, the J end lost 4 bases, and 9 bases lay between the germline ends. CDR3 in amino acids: CASSFSGVTGELFF. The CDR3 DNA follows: TGTGCCAGCAGTTTCTCTGGGGTCACCGGGGAGCTGTTTTTT.

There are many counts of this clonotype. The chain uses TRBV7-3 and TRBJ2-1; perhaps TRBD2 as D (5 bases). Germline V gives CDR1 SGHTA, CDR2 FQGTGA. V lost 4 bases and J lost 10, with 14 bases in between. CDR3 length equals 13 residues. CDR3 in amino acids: CASSYKPGVEQFF. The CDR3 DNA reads TGTGCCAGCAGCTACAAACCCGGGGTGGAGCAGTTCTTC.

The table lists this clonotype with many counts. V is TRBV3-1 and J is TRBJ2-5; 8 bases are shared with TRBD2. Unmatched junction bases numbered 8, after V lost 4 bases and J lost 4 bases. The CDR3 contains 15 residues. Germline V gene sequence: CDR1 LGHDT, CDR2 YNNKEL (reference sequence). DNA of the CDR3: TGTGCCAGCAGCCTCGGGACTAGACGGGGAGAGACCCAGTACTTC. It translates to CASSLGTRRGETQYF.

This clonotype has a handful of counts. The CDR3 bases are TGTGCCAGCAGCCAAGATCGGGACAGGGGCCCCTTCAATGAGCAGTTCTTC. Residues: CASSQDRDRGPFNEQFF. The chain employs TRBV3-1 and TRBJ2-1, with TRBD1 identical over 10 bases. Trimming cost V 0 bases and J 6 bases; bases outside gene matches: 8. This CDR3 spans 17 amino acids. CDR1 and CDR2 (germline): LGHDT, YNNKEL (reference sequence).

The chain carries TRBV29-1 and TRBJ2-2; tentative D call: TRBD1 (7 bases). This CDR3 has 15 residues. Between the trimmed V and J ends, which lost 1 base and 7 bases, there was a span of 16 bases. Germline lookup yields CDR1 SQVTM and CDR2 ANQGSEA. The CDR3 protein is CSVEASRGDHGELFF. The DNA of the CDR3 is TGCAGCGTTGAAGCTAGCAGGGGGGATCACGGGGAGCTGTTTTTT.

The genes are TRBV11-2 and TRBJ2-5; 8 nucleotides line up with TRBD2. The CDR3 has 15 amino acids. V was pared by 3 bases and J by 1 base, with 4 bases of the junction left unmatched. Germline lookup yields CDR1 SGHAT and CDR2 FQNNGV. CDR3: CASSFRLALQETQYF. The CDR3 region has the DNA TGTGCCAGCAGCTTTAGACTAGCGCTCCAAGAGACCCAGTACTTC.